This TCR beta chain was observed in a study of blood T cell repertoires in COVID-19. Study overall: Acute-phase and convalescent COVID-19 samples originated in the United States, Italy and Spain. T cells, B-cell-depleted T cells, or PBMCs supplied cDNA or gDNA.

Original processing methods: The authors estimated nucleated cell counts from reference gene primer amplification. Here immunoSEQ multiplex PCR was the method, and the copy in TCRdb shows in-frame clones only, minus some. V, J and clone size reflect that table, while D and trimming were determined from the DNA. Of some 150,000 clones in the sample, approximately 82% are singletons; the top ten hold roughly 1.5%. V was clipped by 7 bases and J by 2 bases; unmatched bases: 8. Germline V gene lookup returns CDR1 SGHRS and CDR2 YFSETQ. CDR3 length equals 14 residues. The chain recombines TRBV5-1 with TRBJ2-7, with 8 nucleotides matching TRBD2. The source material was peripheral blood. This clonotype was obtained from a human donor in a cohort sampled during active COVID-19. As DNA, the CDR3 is TGCGCCAGCCACAGCGGGAGTAGGCCCTACGAGCAGTACTTC. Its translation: CASHSGSRPYEQYF.